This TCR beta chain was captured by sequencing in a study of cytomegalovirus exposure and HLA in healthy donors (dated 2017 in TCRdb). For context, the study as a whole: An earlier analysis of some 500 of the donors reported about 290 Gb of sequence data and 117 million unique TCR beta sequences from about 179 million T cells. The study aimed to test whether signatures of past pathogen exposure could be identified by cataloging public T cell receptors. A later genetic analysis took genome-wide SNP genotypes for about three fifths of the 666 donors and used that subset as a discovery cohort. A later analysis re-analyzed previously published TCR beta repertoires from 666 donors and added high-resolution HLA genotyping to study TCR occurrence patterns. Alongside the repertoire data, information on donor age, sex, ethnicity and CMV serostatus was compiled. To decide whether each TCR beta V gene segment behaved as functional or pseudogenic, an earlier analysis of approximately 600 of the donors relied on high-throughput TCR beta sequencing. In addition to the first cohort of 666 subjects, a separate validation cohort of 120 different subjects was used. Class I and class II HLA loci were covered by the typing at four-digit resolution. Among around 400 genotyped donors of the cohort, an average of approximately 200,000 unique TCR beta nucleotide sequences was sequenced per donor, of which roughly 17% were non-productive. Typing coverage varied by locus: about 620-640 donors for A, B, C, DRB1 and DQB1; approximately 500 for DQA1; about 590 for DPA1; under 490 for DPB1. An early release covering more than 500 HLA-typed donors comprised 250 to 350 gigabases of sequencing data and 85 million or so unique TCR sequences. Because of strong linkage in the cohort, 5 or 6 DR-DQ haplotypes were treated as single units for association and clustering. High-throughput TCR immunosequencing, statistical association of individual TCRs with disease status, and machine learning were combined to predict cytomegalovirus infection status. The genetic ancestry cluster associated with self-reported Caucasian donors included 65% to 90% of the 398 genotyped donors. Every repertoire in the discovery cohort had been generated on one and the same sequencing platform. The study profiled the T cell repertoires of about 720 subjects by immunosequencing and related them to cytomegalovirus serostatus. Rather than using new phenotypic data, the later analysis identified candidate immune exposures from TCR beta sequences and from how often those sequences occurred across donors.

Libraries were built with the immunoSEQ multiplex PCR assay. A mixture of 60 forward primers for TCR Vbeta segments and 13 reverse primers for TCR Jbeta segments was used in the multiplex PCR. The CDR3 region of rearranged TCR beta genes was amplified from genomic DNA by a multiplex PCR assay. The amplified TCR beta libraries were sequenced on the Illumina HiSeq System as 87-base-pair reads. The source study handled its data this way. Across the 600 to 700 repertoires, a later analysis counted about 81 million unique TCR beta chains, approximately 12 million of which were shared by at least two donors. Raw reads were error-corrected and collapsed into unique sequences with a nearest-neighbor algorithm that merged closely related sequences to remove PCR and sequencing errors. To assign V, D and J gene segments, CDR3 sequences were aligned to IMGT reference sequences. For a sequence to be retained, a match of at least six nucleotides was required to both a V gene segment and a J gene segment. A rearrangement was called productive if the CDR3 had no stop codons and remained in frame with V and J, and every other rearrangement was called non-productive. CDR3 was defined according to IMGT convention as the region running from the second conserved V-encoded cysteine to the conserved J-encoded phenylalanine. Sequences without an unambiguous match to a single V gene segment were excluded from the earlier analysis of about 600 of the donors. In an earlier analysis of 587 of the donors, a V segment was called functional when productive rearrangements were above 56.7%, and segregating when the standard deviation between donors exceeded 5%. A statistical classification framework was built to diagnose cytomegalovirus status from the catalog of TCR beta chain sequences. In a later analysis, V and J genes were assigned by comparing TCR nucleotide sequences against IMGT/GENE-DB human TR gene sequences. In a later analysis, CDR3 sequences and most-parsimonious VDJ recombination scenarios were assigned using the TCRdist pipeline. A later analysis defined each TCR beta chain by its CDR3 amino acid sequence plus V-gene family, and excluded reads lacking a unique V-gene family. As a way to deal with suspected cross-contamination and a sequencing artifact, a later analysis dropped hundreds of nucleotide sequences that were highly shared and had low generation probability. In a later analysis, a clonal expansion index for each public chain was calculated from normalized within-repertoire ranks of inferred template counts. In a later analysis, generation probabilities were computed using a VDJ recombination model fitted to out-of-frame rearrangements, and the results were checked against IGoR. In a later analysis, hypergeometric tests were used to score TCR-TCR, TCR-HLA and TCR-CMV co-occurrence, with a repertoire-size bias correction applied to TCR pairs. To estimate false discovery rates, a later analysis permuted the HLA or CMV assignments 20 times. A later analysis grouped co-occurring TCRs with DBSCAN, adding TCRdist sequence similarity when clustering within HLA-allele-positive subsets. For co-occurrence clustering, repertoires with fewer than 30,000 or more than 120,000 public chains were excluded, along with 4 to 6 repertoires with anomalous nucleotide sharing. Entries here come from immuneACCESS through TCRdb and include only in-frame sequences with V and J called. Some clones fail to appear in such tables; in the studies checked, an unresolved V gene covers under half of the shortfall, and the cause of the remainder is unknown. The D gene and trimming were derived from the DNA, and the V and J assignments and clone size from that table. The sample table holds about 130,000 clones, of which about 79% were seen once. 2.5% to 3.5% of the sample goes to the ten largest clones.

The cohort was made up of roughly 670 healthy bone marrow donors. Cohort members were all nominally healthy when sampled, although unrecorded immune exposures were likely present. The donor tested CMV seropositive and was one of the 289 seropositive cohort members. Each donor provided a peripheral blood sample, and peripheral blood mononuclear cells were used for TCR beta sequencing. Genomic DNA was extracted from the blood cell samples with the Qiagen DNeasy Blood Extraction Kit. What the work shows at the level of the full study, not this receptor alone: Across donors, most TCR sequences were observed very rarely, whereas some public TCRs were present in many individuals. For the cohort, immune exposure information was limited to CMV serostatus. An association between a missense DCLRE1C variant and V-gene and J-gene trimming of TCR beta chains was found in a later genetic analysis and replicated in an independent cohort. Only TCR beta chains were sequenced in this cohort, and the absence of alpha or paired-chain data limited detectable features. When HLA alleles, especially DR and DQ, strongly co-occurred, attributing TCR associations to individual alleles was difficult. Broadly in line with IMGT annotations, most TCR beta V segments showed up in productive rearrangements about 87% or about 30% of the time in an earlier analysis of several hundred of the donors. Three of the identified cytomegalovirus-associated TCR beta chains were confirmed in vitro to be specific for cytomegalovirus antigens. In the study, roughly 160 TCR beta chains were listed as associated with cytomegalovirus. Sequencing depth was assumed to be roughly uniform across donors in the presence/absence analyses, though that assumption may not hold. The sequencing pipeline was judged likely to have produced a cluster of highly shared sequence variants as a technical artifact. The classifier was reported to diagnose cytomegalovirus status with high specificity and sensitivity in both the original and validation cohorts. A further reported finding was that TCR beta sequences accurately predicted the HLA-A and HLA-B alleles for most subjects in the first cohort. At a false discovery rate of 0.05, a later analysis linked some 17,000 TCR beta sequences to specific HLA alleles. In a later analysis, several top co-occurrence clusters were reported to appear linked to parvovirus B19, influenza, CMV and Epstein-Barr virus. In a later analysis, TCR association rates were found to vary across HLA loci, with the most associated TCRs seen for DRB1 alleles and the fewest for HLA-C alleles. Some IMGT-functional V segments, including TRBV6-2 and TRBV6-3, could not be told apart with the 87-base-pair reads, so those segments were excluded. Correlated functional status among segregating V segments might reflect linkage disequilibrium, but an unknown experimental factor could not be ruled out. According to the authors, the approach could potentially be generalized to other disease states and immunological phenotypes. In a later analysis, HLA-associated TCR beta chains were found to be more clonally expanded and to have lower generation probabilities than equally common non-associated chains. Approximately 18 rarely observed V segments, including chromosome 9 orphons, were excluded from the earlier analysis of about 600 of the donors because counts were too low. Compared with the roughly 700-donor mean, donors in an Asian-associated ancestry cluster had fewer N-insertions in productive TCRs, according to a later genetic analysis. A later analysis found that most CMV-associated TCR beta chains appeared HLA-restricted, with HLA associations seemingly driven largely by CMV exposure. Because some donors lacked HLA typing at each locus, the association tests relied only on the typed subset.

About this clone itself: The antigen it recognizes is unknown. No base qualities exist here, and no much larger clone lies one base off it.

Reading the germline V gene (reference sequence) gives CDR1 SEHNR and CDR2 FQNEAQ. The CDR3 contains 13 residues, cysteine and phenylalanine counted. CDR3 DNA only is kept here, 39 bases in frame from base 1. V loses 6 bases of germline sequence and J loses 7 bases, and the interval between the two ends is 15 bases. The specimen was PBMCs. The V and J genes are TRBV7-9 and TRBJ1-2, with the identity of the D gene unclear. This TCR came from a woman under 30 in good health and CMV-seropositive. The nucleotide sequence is TGTGCCAGCAGTTCCGAGGCCTCGCGTGGCTACACCTTC. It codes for CASSSEASRGYTF.